The entry below gives a single T cell receptor beta chain sequence along with its context. This clone was counted once. Its antigen is unknown. No per-base quality is available; no much larger clone lies one base away. Collaborating institutions collected whole blood in K2EDTA tubes following their own protocols. Collaborator samples were shipped for TCRbeta analysis as frozen whole blood, isolated PBMCs, or DNA extracted from either sample type. This record comes from a study of blood T cell repertoires in COVID-19 (dated by TCRdb to 2019 to 2021). Background on the whole study: Samples from collaborators originated in the United States, Italy and Spain and spanned both the acute and convalescent phases of COVID-19. The material from the prospective study consisted of cDNA or gDNA derived from T cells, B-cell-depleted T cells, or PBMCs. Samples were obtained from the ongoing ImmuneRACE study (first 160 participants) and from 1,000 to 1,500 subjects provided by 6 global collaborators. The repertoires were released in a freely available public database meant as a resource for research on the immune response to SARS-CoV-2. Where available, HLA class I and class II types were obtained from metadata supplied by the sample provider rather than from assay-based typing. A de-identified subject ID, COVID-19 status, age in years and sex were almost always included in the sample metadata. Deeply sampled blood TCRbeta repertoires from subjects exposed to, actively infected with, or recovered from COVID-19 were included in the dataset.

Overall study results and their limits: The quantity of clinical and demographic metadata differed by source and by participant and was supplied without curation.

The immunoSEQ Assay, a bias-controlled multiplex PCR, was used to amplify TCRbeta CDR3 regions from genomic DNA. In the authors' own workflow: Nucleated cell counts per sample were estimated from amplification of reference gene primers within the assay. To quantify the absolute abundance of each unique TCRbeta CDR3 rearrangement, sequence reads were collapsed and filtered. For each sample, productive Simpson clonality was calculated as the square root of Simpson's diversity index over productive rearrangements. In its TCRdb copy, this immuneACCESS table keeps in-frame sequences only and misses some clones. Where compared with another copy, unresolved V genes explain less than half of these, and the others have no known cause. The V and J calls and clone size are taken from that table; D and trimming were inferred from the DNA. This sample gives about 46,000 clones in total; approximately 90% of them show up just once. The top ten clonotypes cover 3.1% of the sample.

V loses 7 bases at its end and J loses 3 bases; junction bases beyond the gene matches: 5. The germline V gene (reference sequence) gives CDR1 as MNHNY and CDR2 as SVGAGI. The CDR3 measures 15 amino acids from cysteine to phenylalanine. Only the CDR3 DNA stays, 45 bases, in frame from base 1. The receptor's source is a man in his fifties or sixties with acute or convalescent COVID-19. Rearrangement joined TRBV6-6 to TRBJ2-7; TRBD2 fits 14 bases in the junction. Material for sequencing was peripheral blood. The DNA sequence follows: TGTGCCAGCAACCCTGGGACTAGCGGGGGCTACGAGCAGTACTTC. This encodes CASNPGTSGGYEQYF.